Presented here are 29 T cell receptor beta chains from one specimen sequenced in a study of T cells in Graves' hyperthyroidism and ophthalmopathy. Amplified TCR beta CDR3 regions came from RNA transcripts. A set of HTBI primers served as the primers for a first-round RT-PCR of the TCR CDR3. Each CDR3 protein gets one entry after TCRdb re-called the multiplex PCR reads with MiXCR. The table records about 420,000 distinct CDR3 sequences, about 15% of them present only once. The sequenced sample was blood. The receptors were gathered from a woman aged 18-35 years with Graves' hyperthyroidism.

This clonotype was counted many times. CDR3 nucleotides: TGTGCCAGCAGTGGAACAGGGCTCGTCACCGGGGAGCTGTTTTTT. It codes for CASSGTGLVTGELFF. The chain carries TRBV6-1 and TRBJ2-2, with D perhaps TRBD1 (6 bases). V lost 4 bases to trimming and J lost 4 bases, with 13 bases between them. Germline V CDR1 and CDR2: MNHNS, SASEGT. CDR3 size: 15 residues.

This chain connects TRBV24-1 to TRBJ1-5, with D unresolved. CDR3 length: 17 amino acids. With 0 bases removed from V and 0 bases from J, the gap between germline ends came to 11 bases. Germline lookup yields CDR1 KGHDR and CDR2 SFDVKD. The CDR3, as DNA: TGTGCCACCAGTGATTTGATGGGGATTTATAGCAATCAGCCCCAGCATTTT. Encoded protein: CATSDLMGIYSNQPQHF.

This clonotype occurred many times. This sequence joins TRBV7-2 and TRBJ2-7; no firm D call. Trimming took off 4 bases at V and 2 bases at J, with 9 bases between the two ends. The length of the CDR3 is 13 residues. Germline-derived CDR1 and CDR2 are SGHTA and FQGNSA. CDR3 DNA sequence: TGTGCCAGCAGCTACGGGTTTGCCTACGAGCAGTACTTC. Encoded protein: CASSYGFAYEQYF.

This clonotype came up a few times. The chain carries TRBV5-1 and TRBJ1-1; D remains unclear. Germline assignment: CDR1 SGHRS and CDR2 YFSETQ. V lost 2 bases to trimming and J lost 0 bases, with 11 bases between them. This CDR3 has 15 amino acids. CDR3 region: CASSFGQNMNTEAFF. CDR3 DNA sequence: TGCGCCAGCAGCTTCGGGCAAAACATGAACACTGAAGCTTTCTTT.

The rearrangement joins TRBV10-3 to TRBJ1-6, with 11 bases matching TRBD1. V gave up 2 bases and J gave up 6 bases; unmatched junction bases: 0. CDR3 length: 15 residues. Germline assignment: CDR1 ENHRY and CDR2 SYGVKD. As DNA, the CDR3 is TGTGCCATCAGTGAGGGACAGGGGGCTAATTCACCCCTCCACTTT. It is translated as CAISEGQGANSPLHF.

This chain joins TRBV20-1 and TRBJ2-1; 10 nucleotides align to TRBD2. The CDR3 has 14 residues. Germline trimming cut 3 bases from V and 11 bases from J; bases unmatched to any gene: 10. The germline V gene encodes CDR1 DFQATT and CDR2 SNEGSKA (reference sequence). The CDR3 DNA sequence: TGCAGTGCTAGTTTCGTAGCGGGGGGCTCTCAGCAGTTCTTC. Translation gives CSASFVAGGSQQFF.

On this clonotype: A much more abundant neighbour one base away suggests this may be a read error. The chain employs TRBV27 and TRBJ1-2; D is possibly TRBD1 (6 bases). The germline V gene encodes CDR1 MNHEY and CDR2 SMNVEV (reference sequence). CDR3 length: 12 amino acids. For the CDR3, the DNA is TGTGCCGGCAGCACGGGGGCCTATGGCTACACCTTC. Translation gives CAGSTGAYGYTF.

The chain carries TRBV20-1 and TRBJ2-4; a weak D match, TRBD1 (5 bases). V was shortened by 5 bases and J by 2 bases, with 10 bases between the two germline ends. Per the germline V gene, CDR1 is DFQATT and CDR2 is SNEGSKA (reference sequence). CDR3 length: 13 amino acids. The chain's CDR3 is CSAHQGTKNIQYF. Here the CDR3 DNA reads TGCAGTGCTCACCAGGGTACCAAAAACATTCAGTACTTC.

This clonotype showed up many times. This chain connects TRBV9 to TRBJ2-5, with D perhaps TRBD1 or TRBD2 (5 bases each). CDR1 and CDR2 (germline): SGDLS, YYNGEE. CDR3 length equals 15 residues. Trimming removed 3 bases at V and 5 bases at J, with 17 bases between. The CDR3 nucleotides are TGTGCCAGCAGCGCCACCGGGACGACCAGGGAGACCCAGTACTTC. This translates into CASSATGTTRETQYF.

At least ten counts were recorded for this clonotype. V and J are TRBV28 and TRBJ1-2; weak D call: TRBD1 (5 bases). The germline V gene encodes CDR1 MDHEN and CDR2 SYDVKM. V dropped 10 bases and J dropped 7 bases, with 22 bases sitting between them. CDR3 length equals 14 residues. The DNA for the CDR3 is TGTGCCATCACTCTGTTGGGAGGGGCTGGTGGCTACACCTTC. Its protein is CAITLLGGAGGYTF.

This clonotype has more than one count but fewer than ten. V gene TRBV7-2 combines with J gene TRBJ1-5; possibly TRBD1 for D (6 bases). Between the trimmed V and J ends, which lost 1 base and 7 bases, there was a span of 11 bases. The germline V gene encodes CDR1 SGHTA and CDR2 FQGNSA. The CDR3 has 14 residues. Here the CDR3 DNA reads TGTGCCAGCAGCTTAGAAAGGGGGTGGCAGCCCCAGCATTTT. Residues: CASSLERGWQPQHF.

The chain has TRBV7-3 and TRBJ1-1; 9 bases fit TRBD1. Per the germline V gene, CDR1 is SGHTA and CDR2 is FQGTGA. This CDR3 region has 20 residues. J was trimmed by 5 bases and V by 0 bases; bases with no gene match: 19. Here the CDR3 reads CASSLTSRGQGGPRRTEAFF. CDR3 bases: TGTGCCAGCAGCTTAACGTCCCGGGGACAGGGAGGACCCCGTCGAACTGAAGCTTTCTTT.

This chain connects TRBV15 to TRBJ2-5; 12 nucleotides line up with TRBD2. Germline V gives CDR1 LNHNV, CDR2 YYDKDF (reference sequence). Germline trimming cut 0 bases from V and 2 bases from J; bases unmatched to any gene: 10. This CDR3 has 19 amino acids. CDR3 in amino acids: CATSRDRLAGGITQETQYF. CDR3 in DNA: TGTGCCACCAGCAGAGATCGGCTAGCGGGGGGGATAACGCAAGAGACCCAGTACTTC.

The sample holds a few counts of this clonotype. A single base separates this from a much larger clone, so it may be a read error. The rearrangement links TRBV28 to TRBJ2-7; D possibly uses TRBD1 or TRBD2 (6 bases each). Germline CDR1 and CDR2: MDHEN and SYDVKM. The CDR3 has 15 amino acids. This CDR3 is CANSLPGASSYEQYF. Written as DNA, the CDR3 is TGTGCCAACAGTTTACCGGGGGCGAGCTCCTACGAGCAGTACTTC.

This clonotype was seen a single time. The chain recombines TRBV12-3 or TRBV12-4 with TRBJ1-1, with D unclear. V was shortened by 3 bases and J by 11 bases, with 13 bases between the two germline ends. The CDR3 runs to 12 residues. CDR3 sequence: CASSLLHTGAFF. CDR3 DNA sequence: TGTGCCAGCAGTTTGTTACACACTGGGGCTTTCTTT.

This clonotype was seen only a few times. The chain couples TRBV5-1 to TRBJ1-5; D not certain. The CDR3 runs to 13 residues. Germline V gene data show CDR1 as SGHRS and CDR2 as YFSETQ. V lost 2 bases and J lost 7, with 10 bases in between. The CDR3 loop reads CASSFDPVQPQHF. In DNA form, the CDR3 reads TGCGCCAGCAGCTTCGACCCGGTACAGCCCCAGCATTTT.

This clonotype was observed at least ten times. The chain is built from TRBV20-1 and TRBJ2-1; D not certain. V lost 3 bases and J 2 bases, leaving 14 bases between the germline ends. Germline CDR1 reads DFQATT; CDR2 reads SNEGSKA (reference sequence). The CDR3 is made up of 15 amino acids. The CDR3 region is CSARVSGRPYNEQFF. DNA of the CDR3: TGCAGTGCTAGGGTTTCTGGGCGTCCCTACAATGAGCAGTTCTTC.

This clonotype was detected only a few times. V is TRBV6-2 or TRBV6-3 and J is TRBJ1-1; no clear D gene. The CDR3 has 14 amino acids. Looked up from germline, CDR1 is MNHEY and CDR2 is SVGEGT. V was cut by 8 bases and J by 5 bases, with 18 bases left in between. The CDR3 protein is CASGVRTAGTEAFF. The CDR3 DNA follows: TGTGCCAGCGGAGTGCGAACTGCTGGGACTGAAGCTTTCTTT.

Ten or more counts support this clonotype. This sequence joins TRBV11-2 and TRBJ2-5; D remains unclear. Germline loops: CDR1 SGHAT, CDR2 FQNNGV. V shed 5 bases and J shed 9 bases, with 10 bases lying between them. The CDR3 extends over 11 amino acids. CDR3 residues: CASSTLKAQYF. CDR3 DNA sequence: TGTGCCAGCAGCACTCTTAAGGCCCAGTACTTC. Full variable domain (missing parts from reference TRBV11-2 and TRBJ2-5): EAGVAQSPRYKIIEKRQSVAFWCNPISGHATLYWYQQILGQGPKLLIQFQNNGVVDDSQLPKDRFSAERLKGVDSTLKIQPAKLEDSAVYLCASSTLKAQYFGPGTRLLVL.

This chain uses TRBV20-1 with TRBJ2-1; 10 nucleotides line up with TRBD2. V was pared by 3 bases and J by 6 bases, with 5 bases of the junction left unmatched. Per the germline V gene, CDR1 is DFQATT and CDR2 is SNEGSKA (reference sequence). The length of the CDR3 is 14 residues. The CDR3 loop is CSASTLAGVNEQFF. In nucleotides, the CDR3 is TGCAGTGCTAGTACGCTAGCGGGGGTCAATGAGCAGTTCTTC.

This clonotype was found many times. The rearrangement links TRBV12-3 or TRBV12-4 to TRBJ2-1; TRBD2 matches 8 bases. This CDR3 is 15 amino acids long. The junction had 3 bases not matched to a gene; V was cut back by 5 bases and J by 0 bases. In nucleotides, the CDR3 is TGTGCCAGCAGTCAGCGGGGGTCCTCCTACAATGAGCAGTTCTTC. This encodes CASSQRGSSYNEQFF.

This clonotype was seen repeatedly, ten times or more. The rearrangement links TRBV3-1 to TRBJ2-1, with 7 bases identical to TRBD2. Germline trimming cut 1 base from V and 10 bases from J; bases unmatched to any gene: 10. Germline V gene sequence: CDR1 LGHDT, CDR2 YNNKEL (reference sequence). This CDR3 spans 15 amino acids. The CDR3 is CASSQASGNIGEQFF. DNA for the CDR3: TGTGCCAGCAGCCAAGCTAGCGGCAATATTGGGGAGCAGTTCTTC.

Written as DNA, the CDR3 is TGTGCCAGCAGCTTTAATCGAGACGAGCAGTACTTC. It codes for CASSFNRDEQYF. The J gene is TRBJ2-7, the V gene TRBV11-1; D unclear. V was clipped by 3 bases and J by 5 bases, with 8 bases between them. This CDR3 is built from 12 residues. Germline assignment: CDR1 SGHAT and CDR2 FQDESV (reference sequence).

This clonotype was detected a few times. Written as DNA, the CDR3 is TGTGCCAGCAGTAATCAGGGGGCGCCGGGGCCTAACACTGAAGCTTTCTTT. As protein: CASSNQGAPGPNTEAFF. V gene TRBV27 combines with J gene TRBJ1-1; 8 positions match TRBD1. The CDR3 length is 17 residues. Germline V gene data show CDR1 as MNHEY and CDR2 as SMNVEV (reference sequence). The J segment lost 2 bases and the V segment lost 5 bases, leaving 13 bases of the junction unmatched.

This clonotype came up many times. V and J are TRBV18 and TRBJ2-7; perhaps D is TRBD1 or TRBD2 (7 bases each). CDR1 and CDR2 from the germline V gene are KGHSH and LQKENI. The CDR3 is 14 amino acids. Trimming pared 5 bases from V and 6 bases from J, leaving 17 bases between. CDR3 nucleotide sequence: TGTGCCAGCTCAAAGACAGGGAGGGACATCGAGCAGTACTTC. Residues: CASSKTGRDIEQYF. Full variable domain (missing parts from reference TRBV18 and TRBJ2-7): NAGVMQNPRHLVRRRGQEARLRCSPMKGHSHVYWYRQLPEEGLKFMVYLQKENIIDESGMPKERFSAEFPKEGPSILRIQQVVRGDSAAYFCASSKTGRDIEQYFGPGTRLTVT.

The chain couples TRBV7-3 to TRBJ2-2, with no clear D. Germline V lookup: CDR1 SGHTA, CDR2 FQGTGA. There are 13 residues in the CDR3. The V end was cut by 0 bases, the J end by 8 bases, with 7 bases between. CDR3: CASSLTMLGELFF. As DNA, the CDR3 is TGTGCCAGCAGCTTAACGATGTTGGGGGAGCTGTTTTTT. Supplemented by reference TRBV7-3 and TRBJ2-2, the full variable domain reads GAGVSQTPSNKVTEKGKYVELRCDPISGHTALYWYRQSLGQGPEFLIYFQGTGAADDSGLPNDRFFAVRPEGSVSTLKIQRTERGDSAVYLCASSLTMLGELFFGEGSRLTVL.

This clonotype was recorded once. Germline and junction disagree at one end, which may indicate a read error. The chain joins TRBV5-1 to TRBJ1-1, with D unresolved. The germline CDR1 and CDR2 sequences are SGHRS and YFSETQ. This CDR3 has 13 residues. The CDR3 coding sequence is TGCGCCAGCAGCCGTGAAAGGAACACTGAAGCTTTCTTC. Translated: CASSRERNTEAFF. Full variable domain (missing parts from reference TRBV5-1 and TRBJ1-1): KAGVTQTPRYLIKTRGQQVTLSCSPISGHRSVSWYQQTPGQGLQFLFEYFSETQRNKGNFPGRFSGRQFSNSRSEMNVSTLELGDSALYLCASSRERNTEAFFGQGTRLTVV.

This clonotype was recorded a few times. J is TRBJ2-3 and V is TRBV3-1, with 10 nucleotides matching TRBD2. Per germline, CDR1 LGHDT and CDR2 YNNKEL (reference sequence). The V gene end was trimmed by 3 bases and the J gene end by 4 bases; junction bases not matched to a gene: 10. This CDR3 contains 17 residues. CDR3 amino acids: CASSHPISGRRADTQYF. The DNA for the CDR3 is TGTGCCAGCAGCCACCCTATTAGCGGGAGGAGGGCAGATACGCAGTATTTT.

This clonotype showed up just a few times. V is TRBV4-3 and J is TRBJ1-4; the D gene is possibly TRBD1 (6 bases). The germline CDR1 and CDR2 sequences are LGHNA and YSLEER. V was shortened by 2 bases and J by 8 bases, with 9 bases between the two germline ends. The CDR3 totals 13 residues. The CDR3 DNA is TGCGCCAGCAGCCAAACTGACAGGGAAAAACTGTTTTTT. It encodes CASSQTDREKLFF.